This TCR beta chain derives from a study of T cell repertoires in cytomegalovirus infection. Study summary: Indications of both CMV infection and matching HLA type were provided by public TCR beta signatures.

The study's findings and limits: Individuals carrying CMV plus the relevant HLA were identified by cumulative frequency of public TCR beta families.

The CDR3 is 17 residues long. Germline V gene data show CDR1 as SGHVS and CDR2 as FNYEAQ. V lost 0 bases and J 0 bases, leaving 11 bases between the germline ends. Each CDR3 protein gets one entry after TCRdb re-called the reads with MiXCR. The data show 510,000 or so distinct CDR3 sequences, less than 30% seen once. This clonotype was seen many times. Its antigen remains unidentified. Sequencing was carried out using PBMCs. This TCR was sampled from a human donor in good health (CMV status not recorded). Some clones in this sample may be carry-over from other donors' samples. J is TRBJ1-4 and V is TRBV7-6; D is undetermined. The CDR3 loop is CASSLAWKVATNEKLFF. The CDR3 DNA reads as TGTGCCAGCAGCTTAGCGTGGAAGGTTGCAACTAATGAAAAACTGTTTTTT.